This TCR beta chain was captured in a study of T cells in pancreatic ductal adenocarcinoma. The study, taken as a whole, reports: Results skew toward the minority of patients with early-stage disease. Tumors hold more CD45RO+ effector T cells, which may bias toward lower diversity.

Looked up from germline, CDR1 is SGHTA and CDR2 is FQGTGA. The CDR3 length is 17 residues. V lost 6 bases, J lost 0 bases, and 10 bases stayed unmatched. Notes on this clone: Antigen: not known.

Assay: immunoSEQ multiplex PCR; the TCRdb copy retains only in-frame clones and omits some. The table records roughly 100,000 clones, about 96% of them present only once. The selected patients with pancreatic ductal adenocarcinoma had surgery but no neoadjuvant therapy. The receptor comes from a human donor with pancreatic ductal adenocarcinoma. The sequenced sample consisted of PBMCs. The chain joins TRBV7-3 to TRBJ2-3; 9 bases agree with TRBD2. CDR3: CASSPSGGRGSTDTQYF. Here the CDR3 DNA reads TGTGCCAGCAGTCCGTCCGGCGGGAGGGGAAGCACAGATACGCAGTATTTT. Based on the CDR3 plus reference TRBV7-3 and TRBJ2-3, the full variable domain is GAGVSQTPSNKVTEKGKYVELRCDPISGHTALYWYRQSLGQGPEFLIYFQGTGAADDSGLPNDRFFAVRPEGSVSTLKIQRTERGDSAVYLCASSPSGGRGSTDTQYFGPGTRLTVL.